This is a list of T cell receptor beta chains from one sample in a study of CD8 T cells in ankylosing spondylitis. TCRdb fed the 5' RACE reads into MiXCR, producing one record per CDR3 protein. The data show tens of thousands of distinct CDR3 sequences, about 15% seen once. Sequenced input: blood. The source of these receptors is a male donor with ankylosing spondylitis or in good health (not recorded which). CDR3s include the opening cysteine and the closing phenylalanine or tryptophan. Each record gives: clone size, V gene, D gene, J gene, CDR3 protein, CDR3 DNA. A D gene is named only where the DNA matches it firmly. Expanded clones get a size class; other rows say once, few or many, or leave the size out.

abundance: -; v_gene: TRBV20-1; d_gene: -; j_gene: TRBJ2-1; CDR3aa: CSASIIREIGEQFF; CDR3nt: TGCAGTGCTAGTATTATTAGGGAAATTGGTGAGCAGTTCTTC
abundance: -; v_gene: TRBV29-1; d_gene: -; j_gene: TRBJ1-4; CDR3aa: CSVDIGGPANEKLFF; CDR3nt: TGCAGCGTTGATATCGGGGGGCCGGCTAATGAAAAACTGTTTTTT
abundance: -; v_gene: TRBV12-3/TRBV12-4; d_gene: TRBD1; j_gene: TRBJ2-3; CDR3aa: CASSFMGQITDTQYF; CDR3nt: TGTGCCAGCAGTTTCATGGGACAGATCACAGATACGCAGTATTTT
abundance: many; v_gene: TRBV5-1; d_gene: TRBD2; j_gene: TRBJ2-3; CDR3aa: CASSSYSSGADTQYF; CDR3nt: TGCGCCAGCAGCTCCTACTCTAGCGGGGCGGATACGCAGTATTTT
abundance: few; v_gene: TRBV7-2; d_gene: TRBD1; j_gene: TRBJ1-1; CDR3aa: CASSHARGGAGANTEAFF; CDR3nt: TGTGCCAGCAGCCACGCCAGGGGGGGGGCAGGGGCAAACACTGAAGCTTTCTTT
abundance: -; v_gene: TRBV5-1; d_gene: -; j_gene: TRBJ2-2; CDR3aa: CASSLDTVGTGELFF; CDR3nt: TGCGCCAGCAGCTTAGACACGGTTGGCACCGGGGAGCTGTTTTTT
abundance: -; v_gene: TRBV14; d_gene: -; j_gene: TRBJ2-7; CDR3aa: CASSPNIYEQYF; CDR3nt: TGTGCCAGCAGCCCAAATATCTACGAGCAGTACTTC
abundance: many; v_gene: TRBV7-6; d_gene: -; j_gene: TRBJ1-1; CDR3aa: CASSLVDKNTEAFF; CDR3nt: TGTGCCAGCAGCTTAGTGGACAAGAACACTGAAGCTTTCTTT
abundance: -; v_gene: TRBV4-3; d_gene: TRBD1; j_gene: TRBJ2-2; CDR3aa: CASSRQTGLNTGELFF; CDR3nt: TGCGCCAGCAGCCGACAGACAGGGTTGAACACCGGGGAGCTGTTTTTT
abundance: few; v_gene: TRBV25-1; d_gene: -; j_gene: TRBJ1-4; CDR3aa: CASSEGGSTNEKLFF; CDR3nt: TGTGCCAGCAGTGAAGGGGGATCTACTAATGAAAAACTGTTTTTT
abundance: few; v_gene: TRBV2; d_gene: TRBD1; j_gene: TRBJ1-5; CDR3aa: CASTEQGAINQPQHF; CDR3nt: TGTGCCAGCACCGAACAGGGGGCTATCAATCAGCCCCAGCATTTT
abundance: many; v_gene: TRBV5-1; d_gene: -; j_gene: TRBJ2-1; CDR3aa: CASSPLPGIDEQFF; CDR3nt: TGCGCCAGCAGCCCACTCCCGGGGATCGATGAGCAGTTCTTC
abundance: many; v_gene: TRBV12-3/TRBV12-4; d_gene: TRBD2; j_gene: TRBJ2-7; CDR3aa: CASSLGLAAYEQYF; CDR3nt: TGTGCCAGCAGTCTGGGACTAGCGGCCTACGAGCAGTACTTC
abundance: few; v_gene: TRBV5-1; d_gene: TRBD1; j_gene: TRBJ2-4; CDR3aa: CASSRRGPGNIQYF; CDR3nt: TGCGCCAGCAGTCGCAGGGGGCCGGGAAACATTCAGTACTTC
abundance: few; v_gene: TRBV29-1; d_gene: TRBD2; j_gene: TRBJ2-3; CDR3aa: CSVEWRETDTQYF; CDR3nt: TGCAGCGTTGAATGGCGGGAGACGGATACGCAGTATTTT
abundance: few; v_gene: TRBV7-9; d_gene: TRBD2; j_gene: TRBJ2-2; CDR3aa: CASSHVPWTSGGKNTGELFF; CDR3nt: TGTGCCAGCAGCCATGTGCCCTGGACTAGCGGGGGAAAGAACACCGGGGAGCTGTTTTTT
abundance: -; v_gene: TRBV7-2; d_gene: -; j_gene: TRBJ2-2; CDR3aa: CASSHTGNTGELFF; CDR3nt: TGTGCCAGCAGCCACACAGGAAACACCGGGGAGCTGTTTTTT
abundance: -; v_gene: TRBV7-9; d_gene: -; j_gene: TRBJ2-2; CDR3aa: CASSLSRSTGELFF; CDR3nt: TGTGCCAGCAGCTTAAGTCGGAGCACCGGGGAGCTGTTTTTT
abundance: -; v_gene: TRBV7-8; d_gene: -; j_gene: TRBJ2-3; CDR3aa: CASSPDGVPTDTQYF; CDR3nt: TGTGCCAGCAGCCCGGATGGGGTCCCCACAGATACGCAGTATTTT
abundance: many; v_gene: TRBV20-1; d_gene: -; j_gene: TRBJ2-7; CDR3aa: CSATWGPPYEQYF; CDR3nt: TGCAGTGCTACTTGGGGCCCCCCCTACGAGCAGTACTTC
abundance: -; v_gene: TRBV5-1; d_gene: -; j_gene: TRBJ1-1; CDR3aa: CASSLGRTYTEAFF; CDR3nt: TGCGCCAGCAGCTTGGGCCGGACCTACACTGAAGCTTTCTTT
abundance: few; v_gene: TRBV7-3; d_gene: -; j_gene: TRBJ2-3; CDR3aa: CASSLTSGTDTQYF; CDR3nt: TGTGCCAGCAGCTTAACCTCGGGCACAGATACGCAGTATTTT
abundance: few; v_gene: TRBV5-1; d_gene: -; j_gene: TRBJ2-1; CDR3aa: CASSLGSPGSYNEQFF; CDR3nt: TGCGCCAGCAGCTTGGGTTCACCGGGGAGCTACAATGAGCAGTTCTTC
abundance: -; v_gene: TRBV12-3/TRBV12-4; d_gene: -; j_gene: TRBJ1-2; CDR3aa: CASSPIQVRWSYGYTF; CDR3nt: TGTGCCAGCAGTCCCATTCAGGTCCGCTGGAGCTATGGCTACACCTTC
abundance: few; v_gene: TRBV7-2; d_gene: -; j_gene: TRBJ2-1; CDR3aa: CASSLATVNEQFF; CDR3nt: TGTGCCAGCAGCTTAGCGACGGTTAATGAGCAGTTCTTC
abundance: -; v_gene: TRBV20-1; d_gene: TRBD2; j_gene: TRBJ2-3; CDR3aa: CSASDGRLFTDTQYF; CDR3nt: TGCAGTGCTAGTGACGGGAGGCTATTCACAGATACGCAGTATTTT
abundance: -; v_gene: TRBV20-1; d_gene: -; j_gene: TRBJ2-4; CDR3aa: CSGRDSWDIQYF; CDR3nt: TGCAGTGGCAGGGATAGTTGGGACATTCAGTACTTC
abundance: few; v_gene: TRBV10-3; d_gene: TRBD1; j_gene: TRBJ2-2; CDR3aa: CAISQRTGTGELFF; CDR3nt: TGTGCCATCAGTCAACGGACAGGGACCGGGGAGCTGTTTTTT
abundance: -; v_gene: TRBV5-1; d_gene: -; j_gene: TRBJ2-5; CDR3aa: CASSLTRGRSETQYF; CDR3nt: TGCGCCAGCAGCTTGACCCGAGGACGGAGCGAGACCCAGTACTTC
abundance: few; v_gene: TRBV7-2; d_gene: -; j_gene: TRBJ2-3; CDR3aa: CASSLALATDTQYF; CDR3nt: TGTGCCAGCAGCTTAGCACTAGCCACAGATACGCAGTATTTT
abundance: few; v_gene: TRBV24-1; d_gene: -; j_gene: TRBJ2-3; CDR3aa: CATSPGWARTDTQYF; CDR3nt: TGTGCCACCAGTCCAGGGTGGGCAAGAACAGATACGCAGTATTTT
abundance: few; v_gene: TRBV7-2; d_gene: -; j_gene: TRBJ2-6; CDR3aa: CASSPTISGANVLTF; CDR3nt: TGTGCCAGCAGCCCTACAATCTCTGGGGCCAACGTCCTGACTTTC
abundance: few; v_gene: TRBV7-2; d_gene: TRBD1; j_gene: TRBJ1-3; CDR3aa: CASSARQGQSGNTIYF; CDR3nt: TGTGCCAGCAGCGCGAGACAGGGCCAGTCTGGAAACACCATATATTTT
abundance: few; v_gene: TRBV20-1; d_gene: TRBD1; j_gene: TRBJ2-3; CDR3aa: CSTGQGSTDTQYF; CDR3nt: TGCAGTACTGGACAGGGGTCCACAGATACGCAGTATTTT
abundance: few; v_gene: TRBV7-3; d_gene: -; j_gene: TRBJ1-1; CDR3aa: CASSLIGRTEAFF; CDR3nt: TGTGCCAGCAGCCTTATCGGCCGGACTGAAGCTTTCTTT
abundance: few; v_gene: TRBV6-6; d_gene: -; j_gene: TRBJ2-5; CDR3aa: CASARMMLLQETQYF; CDR3nt: TGTGCCAGTGCAAGAATGATGCTGCTTCAAGAGACCCAGTACTTC
abundance: few; v_gene: TRBV29-1; d_gene: -; j_gene: TRBJ1-2; CDR3aa: CSVGGTETYGYTF; CDR3nt: TGCAGCGTGGGCGGGACGGAAACTTATGGCTACACCTTC
abundance: few; v_gene: TRBV11-2; d_gene: TRBD2; j_gene: TRBJ2-1; CDR3aa: CASSLKTSGVREFF; CDR3nt: TGTGCCAGCAGCTTAAAAACAAGCGGGGTAAGGGAGTTCTTC
abundance: -; v_gene: TRBV9; d_gene: -; j_gene: TRBJ2-3; CDR3aa: CASSGFSGVPDTQYF; CDR3nt: TGTGCCAGCAGCGGGTTTAGCGGAGTCCCAGATACGCAGTATTTT